The 26 T cell receptor beta chains below all came from one sample that was sequenced in a study of cytomegalovirus exposure and HLA in healthy donors. Clones were sequenced by immunoSEQ multiplex PCR, and TCRdb holds only the in-frame ones, with some missing. This sample yields roughly 98,000 clones, of which approximately 84% are seen a single time; under 6.5% belongs to the top ten. The sequenced sample consisted of PBMCs. All receptors derive from a young man in good health and CMV-seropositive.

This clone came up a few times. This chain connects TRBV11-2 to TRBJ2-7, with D maybe TRBD2 (5 bases). Deletions cut 1 base from V and 1 base from J, with 14 bases between. This CDR3 is built from 16 residues. Per the germline V gene, CDR1 is SGHAT and CDR2 is FQNNGV. The CDR3 spells CASSLVRGVGSYEQYF. The CDR3 DNA reads TGTGCCAGCAGCTTAGTACGGGGAGTTGGATCCTACGAGCAGTACTTC.

This chain connects TRBV5-4 to TRBJ2-7; 7 positions match TRBD1. Germline loops: CDR1 SGHNT, CDR2 YYREEE (reference sequence). With 3 bases clipped from V and 4 bases from J, the junction kept 4 bases outside the gene matches. This CDR3 spans 13 amino acids. CDR3 sequence (DNA): TGTGCCAGCAGCTCCGGGACAGAGTACGAGCAGTACTTC. Protein sequence: CASSSGTEYEQYF.

The chain is built from TRBV28 and TRBJ1-1; perhaps TRBD1 as D (5 bases). V lost 3 bases to trimming and J lost 5 bases, with 10 bases between them. This CDR3 spans 13 amino acids. In germline, CDR1 is MDHEN, CDR2 SYDVKM. Here the CDR3 reads CASSFRGTTEAFF. CDR3 bases: TGTGCCAGCAGTTTTCGGGGGACTACTGAAGCTTTCTTT.

V usage is TRBV7-3 and J usage is TRBJ2-7, with TRBD2 matching 7 bases. The ends lost 5 bases at V and 1 base at J; junction bases unmatched: 8. The germline V gene has CDR1 SGHTA and CDR2 FQGTGA. CDR3 length: 15 amino acids. CDR3 DNA sequence: TGTGCCAGCAGCCGTCGGACTAGACTATCCTACGAGCAGTACTTC. Its protein product is CASSRRTRLSYEQYF. The whole variable domain, remainder taken from reference TRBV7-3 and TRBJ2-7, is GAGVSQTPSNKVTEKGKYVELRCDPISGHTALYWYRQSLGQGPEFLIYFQGTGAADDSGLPNDRFFAVRPEGSVSTLKIQRTERGDSAVYLCASSRRTRLSYEQYFGPGTRLTVT.

The V and J genes are TRBV7-9 and TRBJ2-7; 9 nucleotides line up with TRBD2. Per the germline V gene, CDR1 is SEHNR and CDR2 is FQNEAQ (reference sequence). With 2 bases clipped from V and 3 bases from J, the junction kept 11 bases outside the gene matches. The CDR3 is 17 amino acids. This CDR3 reads CASSLPGGGEDLYEQYF. DNA of the CDR3: TGTGCCAGCAGCTTACCAGGCGGGGGGGAAGATCTCTACGAGCAGTACTTC.

The V gene is TRBV28, the J gene TRBJ1-5, with 9 bases aligning to TRBD1. This CDR3 has 15 residues. The V gene's germline CDR1 is MDHEN and CDR2 SYDVKM. J was trimmed by 4 bases and V by 7 bases; bases with no gene match: 8. CDR3 DNA sequence: TGTGCCAGCAAATCCCGGACAGGGGATAATCAGCCCCAGCATTTT. Its protein product is CASKSRTGDNQPQHF. Complete variable domain (other parts from reference TRBV28 and TRBJ1-5): DVKVTQSSRYLVKRTGEKVFLECVQDMDHENMFWYRQDPGLGLRLIYFSYDVKMKEKGDIPEGYSVSREKKERFSLILESASTNQTSMYLCASKSRTGDNQPQHFGDGTRLSIL.

V is TRBV7-3 and J is TRBJ2-1; 9 nucleotides match TRBD2. The CDR3 has 15 amino acids. Germline CDR1 and CDR2: SGHTA and FQGTGA. J lost 3 bases, V lost 4 bases, and 4 bases had no gene match. This CDR3 reads CASSSLAGVYNEQFF. In DNA, the CDR3 is TGTGCCAGCAGCTCCTTAGCGGGAGTCTACAATGAGCAGTTCTTC.

The chain joins TRBV6-6 to TRBJ2-6; 7 bases match TRBD1. CDR1 MNHNY and CDR2 SVGAGI come from the germline V gene (reference sequence). The ends lost 6 bases at V and 1 base at J; junction bases unmatched: 3. The CDR3 is 15 residues long. The CDR3 DNA is TGTGCCAGCAGGGGACAGTCTTCTGGGGCCAACGTCCTGACTTTC. This codes for CASRGQSSGANVLTF.

The genes are TRBV10-3 and TRBJ2-1; perhaps TRBD1 as D (6 bases). The CDR3 totals 13 residues. V was cut by 7 bases and J by 2 bases, with 9 bases left in between. Germline V gene lookup returns CDR1 ENHRY and CDR2 SYGVKD. CDR3 DNA sequence: TGTGCCATCATGCAGGGGCCCTACAATGAGCAGTTCTTC. Its protein product is CAIMQGPYNEQFF.

J is TRBJ2-7 and V is TRBV6-5; 8 bases line up with TRBD2. The length of the CDR3 is 15 residues. CDR1 and CDR2 (germline): MNHEY, SVGAGI. With 1 base clipped from V and 5 bases from J, the junction kept 7 bases outside the gene matches. CDR3 DNA: TGTGCCAGCAGTTACTATCCGGGAGGGCGGGACGAGCAGTACTTC. Protein product: CASSYYPGGRDEQYF.

This clone was detected once. This chain uses TRBV4-3 with TRBJ1-2; D gene unclear. The CDR3 totals 15 residues. The germline V gene has CDR1 LGHNA and CDR2 YSLEER. V lost 0 bases to trimming and J lost 5 bases, with 13 bases between them. The CDR3 DNA follows: TGCGCCAGCAGCCAAGATAGAGCGGGAGATTATGGCTACACCTTC. Translating gives CASSQDRAGDYGYTF.

DNA of the CDR3: TGTGCCAGCAGCCCGAAACGACGACAAGGAGGAACAGATACGCAGTATTTT. Its translation is CASSPKRRQGGTDTQYF. This rearrangement joins TRBV7-8 to TRBJ2-3; TRBD2 might be the D (5 bases). The CDR3 sequence is 17 residues long. From germline, CDR1 is SGHVS and CDR2 FQNEAQ. Deletions cut 5 bases from V and 3 bases from J, with 21 bases between.

This chain uses TRBV14 with TRBJ1-4; no clear D gene. Germline CDR1 SGHDN, CDR2 FVKESK. Trimming cost V 1 base and J 7 bases, with 13 bases left between them. This CDR3 has 15 residues. CDR3 loop: CASSQVRQAGEKLFF. CDR3 DNA sequence: TGTGCCAGCAGCCAAGTTCGGCAGGCAGGTGAAAAACTGTTTTTT.

Ten or more counts support this clone. V usage is TRBV7-9 and J usage is TRBJ2-5, with TRBD2 matching over 11 bases. The CDR3 loop spans 15 amino acids. Germline CDR1 and CDR2: SEHNR and FQNEAQ (reference sequence). Trimming took 3 bases from V and 5 from J; bases not matched to a gene: 5. The CDR3 nucleotides read TGTGCCAGCAGCTTCGAATTAGCGGGAGGGGAGACCCAGTACTTC. It translates to CASSFELAGGETQYF.

As to this clone: The same CDR3 also results from other DNA sequences found in this sample. The chain couples TRBV11-2 to TRBJ2-1, with 9 bases identical to TRBD2. CDR1 and CDR2 (germline): SGHAT, FQNNGV. Unmatched junction bases numbered 3, after V lost 3 bases and J lost 3 bases. The CDR3 has 15 amino acids. The CDR3 nucleotides read TGTGCCAGCAGCTTCCTGACTAGCGGCTACAATGAGCAGTTCTTC. This translates into CASSFLTSGYNEQFF.

This chain connects TRBV6-1 to TRBJ2-3; TRBD2 aligns across 8 bases. This CDR3 comprises 14 residues. V trimming: 4 bases; J trimming: 4 bases; junction bases outside the gene matches: 4. The germline V gene encodes CDR1 MNHNS and CDR2 SASEGT. The CDR3 sequence is CASSATSGADTQYF. The CDR3 DNA sequence: TGTGCCAGCAGTGCCACTAGCGGCGCAGATACGCAGTATTTT.

This chain links TRBV5-1 with TRBJ2-1; 10 positions agree with TRBD2. The CDR3 contains 18 residues. Looked up from germline, CDR1 is SGHRS and CDR2 is YFSETQ. V shed 3 bases and J 10 bases; nucleotides not matched to a gene: 19. For the CDR3, the DNA is TGCGCCAGCAGCTATTCCGCTAGCGGGAGTATCGGTGCGGGGGAGCAGTTCTTC. It specifies CASSYSASGSIGAGEQFF.

The genes are TRBV5-5 and TRBJ2-7; 10 nucleotides align to TRBD1. Germline CDR1 reads SGHKS; CDR2 reads YYEKEE (reference sequence). Trimming cost V 4 bases and J 2 bases; bases outside gene matches: 6. The CDR3 contains 15 residues. This chain's CDR3 is CASSATGTGAYEQYF. Written as DNA, the CDR3 is TGTGCCAGCAGCGCAACCGGGACAGGGGCCTACGAGCAGTACTTC.

V usage is TRBV5-1 and J usage is TRBJ1-1, with D tentatively TRBD1 (5 bases). Per germline, CDR1 SGHRS and CDR2 YFSETQ. CDR3 length: 13 residues. Trimming took 4 bases from V and 0 from J, leaving 7 bases between them. Here the CDR3 DNA reads TGCGCCAGCAGCCGACAGCTGAACACTGAAGCTTTCTTT. Protein: CASSRQLNTEAFF.

The genes are TRBV6-4 and TRBJ1-2; 7 bases are shared with TRBD1. V trimming: 6 bases; J trimming: 6 bases; junction bases outside the gene matches: 4. The CDR3 covers 12 residues. Per the germline V gene, CDR1 is MRHNA and CDR2 is SNTAGT. CDR3 coding DNA: TGTGCCAGCAGCACCGGGACAGATGGCTACACCTTC. It translates to CASSTGTDGYTF.

V and J are TRBV29-1 and TRBJ2-3; a weak D match, TRBD2 (6 bases). Per the germline V gene, CDR1 is SQVTM and CDR2 is ANQGSEA. The CDR3 is 14 amino acids. Trimming shortened V by 4 bases and J by 0 bases, and 11 bases separated the two germline ends. This CDR3 reads CSVVRGVSTDTQYF. The DNA for the CDR3 is TGCAGCGTTGTTCGCGGGGTGAGCACAGATACGCAGTATTTT.

The V gene is TRBV2, the J gene TRBJ2-7, with D perhaps TRBD1 (6 bases). Germline V gives CDR1 SNHLY, CDR2 FYNNEI. Trimming stripped 2 bases from V and 5 bases from J, with 13 bases between. This CDR3 is built from 14 residues. CDR3 DNA: TGTGCCAGCAGTGAAATGACAGGCGTTGACGAGCAGTACTTC. As protein: CASSEMTGVDEQYF.

The chain employs TRBV5-6 and TRBJ2-5, with D possibly TRBD1 on 6 matching bases. The germline CDR1 and CDR2 sequences are SGHDT and YYEEEE. V dropped 2 bases and J dropped 1 base, with 9 bases sitting between them. The CDR3 loop spans 14 amino acids. The DNA for the CDR3 is TGTGCCAGCAGCTTACTACAGGGCCAAGAGACCCAGTACTTC. Amino acid sequence: CASSLLQGQETQYF.

The chain couples TRBV28 to TRBJ2-2, with a tentative D call TRBD2 (6 bases). Germline lookup yields CDR1 MDHEN and CDR2 SYDVKM. Trimming stripped 8 bases from V and 0 bases from J, with 19 bases between. This CDR3 region has 17 residues. The CDR3 sequence is CASFFSFRRANTGELFF. CDR3 nucleotides: TGTGCCAGCTTTTTTTCTTTTCGGAGGGCGAACACCGGGGAGCTGTTTTTT. Filled out from reference TRBV28 and TRBJ2-2, the complete variable domain reads DVKVTQSSRYLVKRTGEKVFLECVQDMDHENMFWYRQDPGLGLRLIYFSYDVKMKEKGDIPEGYSVSREKKERFSLILESASTNQTSMYLCASFFSFRRANTGELFFGEGSRLTVL.

A note on this clone: Within the sample, other DNA sequences also encode this same CDR3. The chain carries TRBV19 and TRBJ2-3, with D possibly TRBD1 on 6 matching bases. Germline V CDR1 and CDR2: LNHDA, SQIVND (reference sequence). The CDR3 has 14 residues. Trimming shortened V by 1 base and J by 1 base, and 6 bases separated the two germline ends. CDR3 DNA sequence: TGTGCCAGTAGTATAGGACAGGGCACAGATACGCAGTATTTT. It encodes CASSIGQGTDTQYF.

This chain uses TRBV5-6 with TRBJ1-2; 7 positions match TRBD1. V lost 4 bases to trimming and J lost 8 bases; unmatched junction nucleotides: 14. There are 15 residues in the CDR3. Germline loops: CDR1 SGHDT, CDR2 YYEEEE. This CDR3 reads CASSLQGLDSRGYTF. In nucleotides, the CDR3 is TGTGCCAGCAGCCTACAGGGGCTGGACTCTCGAGGCTACACCTTC.